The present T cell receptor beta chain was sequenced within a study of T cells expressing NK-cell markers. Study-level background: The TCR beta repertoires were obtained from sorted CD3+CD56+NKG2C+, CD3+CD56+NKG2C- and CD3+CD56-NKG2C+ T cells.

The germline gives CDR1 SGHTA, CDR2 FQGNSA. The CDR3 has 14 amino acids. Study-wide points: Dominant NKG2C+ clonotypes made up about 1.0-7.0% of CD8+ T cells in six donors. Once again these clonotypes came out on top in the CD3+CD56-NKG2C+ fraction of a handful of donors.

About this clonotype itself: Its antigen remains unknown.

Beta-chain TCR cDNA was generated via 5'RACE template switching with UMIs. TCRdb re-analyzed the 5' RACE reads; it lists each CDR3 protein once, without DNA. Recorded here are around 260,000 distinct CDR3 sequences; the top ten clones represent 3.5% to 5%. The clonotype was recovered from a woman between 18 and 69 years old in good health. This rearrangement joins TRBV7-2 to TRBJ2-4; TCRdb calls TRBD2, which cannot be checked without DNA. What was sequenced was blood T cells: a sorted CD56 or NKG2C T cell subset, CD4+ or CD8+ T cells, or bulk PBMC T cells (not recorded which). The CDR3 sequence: CASSLGGIEDIQYF.